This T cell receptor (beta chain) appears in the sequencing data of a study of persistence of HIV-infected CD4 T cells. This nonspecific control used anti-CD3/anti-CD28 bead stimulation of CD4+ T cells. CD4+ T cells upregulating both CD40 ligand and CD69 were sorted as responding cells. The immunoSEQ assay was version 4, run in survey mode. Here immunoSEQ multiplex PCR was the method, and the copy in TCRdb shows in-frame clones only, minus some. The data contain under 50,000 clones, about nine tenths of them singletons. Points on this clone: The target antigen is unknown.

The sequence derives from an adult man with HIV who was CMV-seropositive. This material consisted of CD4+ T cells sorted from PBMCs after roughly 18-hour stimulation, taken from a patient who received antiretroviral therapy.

The CDR3 coding sequence is TGTGCCAGCAGCTTGGATTATGGCACAGATACGCAGTATTTT. Translated, it gives CASSLDYGTDTQYF. V is TRBV5-4 and J is TRBJ2-3; D gene ambiguous. The CDR3 covers 14 residues. Germline V gene data show CDR1 as SGHNT and CDR2 as YYREEE (reference sequence). Trimming pared 0 bases from V and 1 base from J, leaving 6 bases between.